Listed below are T cell receptor beta chains from one sample, sequenced in a study of T cell changes during pregnancy in multiple sclerosis. Clones were read by immunoSEQ multiplex PCR, and TCRdb kept only the in-frame ones, dropping some. There are 35,000 to 50,000 clones in the sample; roughly 88% occur only once, and approximately 5% lies in the top ten. The input for sequencing was peripheral blood, taken in the second trimester of pregnancy. These TCRs come from a female donor in good health, enrolled as a control in a pregnancy study. CDR3s leave out the opening cysteine and the closing phenylalanine or tryptophan. For some rows the clone size is stated as once, few or many, or as a class when expanded; others skip it.

V gene	clone size	CDR3 protein
TRBV2	NA	ASTRQETQY
TRBV7-9	NA	ASRASGRGNEQF
TRBV4-3	NA	ASSPMREGNTQY
TRBV2	NA	ASSERQGARGNEQF
TRBV29-1	NA	SVEFLGQNTGELF
TRBV10-3	NA	AISLTGDYGYT
TRBV30	NA	AWSVLQGRGGYT
TRBV5-1	NA	ASSFGGGGYEQY
TRBV11-2	NA	ASTGAVLGASGGPETQY
TRBV15	NA	ATSRGKGIMNTEAF
TRBV11-2	NA	ASSGRGGSLRGELF
TRBV6-5	NA	ASVEGGSNYGYT
TRBV28	NA	ATLPGQGYSGNTIY
TRBV29-1	once	SVDDNSGANVLT
TRBV15	NA	ATSRDEAGWTRPETQY
TRBV7-2	NA	ASSTTANTGELF
TRBV5-1	NA	ASSPGQGSYGYT